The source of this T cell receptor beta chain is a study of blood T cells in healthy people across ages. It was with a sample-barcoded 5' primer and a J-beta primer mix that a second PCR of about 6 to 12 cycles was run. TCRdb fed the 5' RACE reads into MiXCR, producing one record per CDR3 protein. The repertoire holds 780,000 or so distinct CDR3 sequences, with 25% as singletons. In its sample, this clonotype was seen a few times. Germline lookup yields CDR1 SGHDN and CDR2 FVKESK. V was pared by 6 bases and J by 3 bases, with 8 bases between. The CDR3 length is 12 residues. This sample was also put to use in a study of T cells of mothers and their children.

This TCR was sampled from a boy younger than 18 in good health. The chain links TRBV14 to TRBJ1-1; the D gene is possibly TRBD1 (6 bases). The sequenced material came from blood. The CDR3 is CASSDRHTEAFF. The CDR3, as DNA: TGTGCCAGCAGTGACAGGCACACTGAAGCTTTCTTT.